One T cell receptor (beta chain) is described in this entry. The data are from a study of shared clonotypes between healthy human individuals. The CDR3 is made up of 14 amino acids. V was cut by 6 bases and J by 0 bases, with 9 bases left in between. In germline, CDR1 is SNHLY, CDR2 FYNNEI. Each PCR replicate from the sorted subsets contained about 210 ng DNA, which is about 30,000 T cell genomes. Clones were read by immunoSEQ multiplex PCR, and TCRdb kept only the in-frame ones, dropping some. The sample holds approximately 700,000 clones, around 73% seen once. The sample taken for sequencing was memory CD4+ T cells sorted from blood. Stated subset: CD45RA-negative fraction. This chain uses TRBV2 with TRBJ1-3, with D maybe TRBD1 (5 bases). The receptor's source is a woman aged 25 to 39 in good health. Written as DNA, the CDR3 is TGTGCCAGCAGCGTTCAGGGCTCTGGAAACACCATATATTTT. Translating gives CASSVQGSGNTIYF.